What follows are 17 T cell receptor beta chains derived from one specimen sequenced in a study of monozygotic twins with inflammatory bowel disease. TCRdb re-called the 5' RACE reads, yielding one record per CDR3 amino acid sequence without DNA. The table for this sample gives under 350,000 distinct CDR3 sequences. Sequencing was carried out using blood. Receptor source: a human donor with ulcerative colitis or Crohn's disease, or a healthy co-twin of an affected twin (not recorded which).

The chain couples TRBV20-1 to TRBJ2-6; the TCRdb call, TRBD1, lacks DNA for checking. This CDR3 is built from 15 residues. Germline CDR1 is DFQATT and CDR2 is SNEGSKA (reference sequence). CDR3 region: CSARPAQSGANVLTF.

The rearrangement uses TRBV5-1 and TRBJ2-2; the TCRdb call, TRBD1, lacks DNA for checking. The germline V gene has CDR1 SGHRS and CDR2 YFSETQ. This CDR3 spans 16 amino acids. This CDR3 is CASSSLAGQATGELFF.

The CDR3 loop is CASSLSVGYTEAFF. The chain joins TRBV27 to TRBJ1-1. Germline V CDR1 and CDR2: MNHEY, SMNVEV (reference sequence). The CDR3 sequence is 14 residues long.

CDR3 in amino acids: CASSLASGNQPQHF. The chain uses TRBV7-8 and TRBJ1-5. This CDR3 has 14 amino acids. Germline V CDR1 and CDR2: SGHVS, FQNEAQ.

The chain has TRBV3-1 and TRBJ2-3; the D call of TRBD2 rests on TCRdb alone, since no DNA is present to check it. Germline values: CDR1 LGHDT, CDR2 YNNKEL (reference sequence). The CDR3 consists of 15 residues. The CDR3 spells CASSRAGGPGDTQYF.

This chain uses TRBV6-1 with TRBJ2-7; TCRdb reports TRBD1, a call that lacks DNA to check it against. There are 13 residues in the CDR3. In germline, CDR1 is MNHNS, CDR2 SASEGT. The CDR3 region is CASSEDRTYEQHF.

The CDR3 loop reads CASSYSRGAGTEAFF. The rearrangement joins TRBV6-5 to TRBJ1-1; checking the TCRdb D call of TRBD1 is not possible without DNA. This CDR3 is built from 15 residues. Germline V CDR1 and CDR2: MNHEY, SVGAGI.

V and J are TRBV28 and TRBJ2-3; TCRdb reports TRBD1, a call that lacks DNA to check it against. The CDR3 sequence is 15 residues long. Germline-derived CDR1 and CDR2 are MDHEN and SYDVKM. The CDR3 protein is CAVPPGLTSTDTQYF.

This chain uses TRBV7-3 with TRBJ2-3; TCRdb reports TRBD1, a call that lacks DNA to check it against. The CDR3 sequence is 14 residues long. CDR1 and CDR2 (germline): SGHTA, FQGTGA. The CDR3 protein is CASSLTPTVDTQYF.

This rearrangement joins TRBV5-1 to TRBJ1-1. CDR1 SGHRS and CDR2 YFSETQ come from the germline V gene. The CDR3 has 13 amino acids. The CDR3 reads CASSFSDHTEAFF.

The chain couples TRBV19 to TRBJ2-1; with no DNA, the TCRdb D assignment of TRBD2 cannot be verified. The CDR3 runs 15 residues. Germline lookup yields CDR1 LNHDA and CDR2 SQIVND (reference sequence). The CDR3 loop is CASSISGGVYNEQFF.

V and J are TRBV20-1 and TRBJ2-2; the D call of TRBD1 rests on TCRdb alone, since no DNA is present to check it. This CDR3 contains 16 residues. Germline V CDR1 and CDR2: DFQATT, SNEGSKA (reference sequence). The chain's CDR3 is CSARRAGQKNTGELFF.

The V gene is TRBV6-5, the J gene TRBJ1-3. Germline values: CDR1 MNHEY, CDR2 SVGAGI. This CDR3 has 15 amino acids. This CDR3 is CASSYGQSSGNTIYF.

The CDR3 spells CASSPAMNTEAFF. This chain links TRBV18 with TRBJ1-1. The CDR3 runs 13 residues. Per the germline V gene, CDR1 is KGHSH and CDR2 is LQKENI.

The rearrangement links TRBV5-1 to TRBJ2-5. Germline CDR1 is SGHRS and CDR2 is YFSETQ. CDR3 length: 13 residues. CDR3 region: CASSLGYGETQYF.

This rearrangement joins TRBV11-2 to TRBJ2-6; TCRdb's D call of TRBD2 is untestable without DNA. This CDR3 contains 18 residues. Germline V lookup: CDR1 SGHAT, CDR2 FQNNGV. The CDR3 sequence: CASSSTSGWFSGANVLTF. Full variable domain (missing parts from reference TRBV11-2 and TRBJ2-6): EAGVAQSPRYKIIEKRQSVAFWCNPISGHATLYWYQQILGQGPKLLIQFQNNGVVDDSQLPKDRFSAERLKGVDSTLKIQPAKLEDSAVYLCASSSTSGWFSGANVLTFGAGSRLTVL.

V usage is TRBV24-1 and J usage is TRBJ2-5; the TCRdb D gene call, TRBD2, has no DNA to confirm it. The CDR3 is made up of 16 amino acids. Germline V CDR1 and CDR2: KGHDR, SFDVKD. The CDR3 protein is CATSDLGTSELETQYF.